This TCR beta chain is drawn from a study of blood T cell repertoires in COVID-19. The CDR3 runs 14 residues. Germline CDR1 MNHEY, CDR2 SVGEGT. V was trimmed by 6 bases and J by 5 bases, leaving 17 bases between them. Per the study methods: By means of reference gene primer amplification, nucleated cell counts were estimated. The data were produced by immunoSEQ multiplex PCR, yet TCRdb's version contains in-frame clones alone and is incomplete. That table supplies the V and J calls and clone size; D and trimming were determined from the DNA. The profile shows roughly 500,000 clones, 85% to 90% of them singletons.

This receptor was taken from a woman aged 40 to 50 who had recovered from COVID-19. The chain links TRBV6-2 or TRBV6-3 to TRBJ2-7; D is unresolved. Sequencing was performed on PBMCs or T cells enriched from blood (not recorded which). This chain's CDR3 is CASSRAPFRNEQYF. DNA of the CDR3: TGTGCCAGCAGCCGGGCCCCCTTTAGGAACGAGCAGTACTTC.